Below are 20 T cell receptor beta chains sequenced from a single sample in a study of blood T cell repertoires in COVID-19. Clones were read by immunoSEQ multiplex PCR, and TCRdb kept only the in-frame ones, dropping some. The data hold fewer than 180,000 clones, with around 84% observed a single time. Sample: peripheral blood. Every receptor here comes from a man in his 70s with acute or convalescent COVID-19.

The J gene is TRBJ2-7, the V gene TRBV10-3; 9 bases align to TRBD1. The CDR3 consists of 14 residues. Germline V CDR1 and CDR2: ENHRY, SYGVKD. The J segment lost 3 bases and the V segment lost 3 bases, leaving 3 bases of the junction unmatched. CDR3 residues: CAISEGGQGYEQYF. DNA of the CDR3: TGTGCCATCAGTGAAGGGGGACAGGGCTACGAGCAGTACTTC.

V is TRBV19 and J is TRBJ2-7; 8 nucleotides align to TRBD1. CDR3 length: 13 amino acids. From germline, CDR1 is LNHDA and CDR2 SQIVND (reference sequence). After removal of 5 bases from V and 2 bases from J, the junction contained 2 bases not matched to a gene. This CDR3 is CASSDRGTYEQYF. The CDR3, as DNA: TGTGCCAGTAGTGACAGGGGTACCTACGAGCAGTACTTC.

V is TRBV18 and J is TRBJ1-3, with a tentative D call TRBD1 (5 bases). Per the germline V gene, CDR1 is KGHSH and CDR2 is LQKENI. The CDR3 extends over 15 amino acids. V was trimmed by 3 bases and J by 2 bases, leaving 11 bases between them. CDR3 coding DNA: TGTGCCAGCTCACCCAGCAGGGCAACTGGAAACACCATATATTTT. This sequence encodes CASSPSRATGNTIYF.

V gene TRBV5-1 combines with J gene TRBJ1-2; 8 nucleotides match TRBD1. V was clipped by 2 bases and J by 4 bases; unmatched bases: 4. The germline V gene has CDR1 SGHRS and CDR2 YFSETQ. The CDR3 runs to 14 residues. CDR3 loop: CASSLGDRSYGYTF. Written as DNA, the CDR3 is TGCGCCAGCAGCTTAGGGGACAGGAGCTATGGCTACACCTTC.

This clone appeared many times. The CDR3 reads CASGPRGGTGDYGYTF. CDR3 DNA: TGTGCTAGTGGCCCTCGGGGGGGGACAGGGGACTATGGCTACACCTTC. The chain couples TRBV12-5 to TRBJ1-2, with 10 bases identical to TRBD1. The CDR3 consists of 16 residues. The germline CDR1 and CDR2 sequences are LGHNT and FRNRAP. V dropped 6 bases and J dropped 3; count of bases not matched to a gene: 10.

The J gene is TRBJ2-1, the V gene TRBV3-1 (or the pseudogene TRBV3-2), with 7 bases that match TRBD2. The CDR3 is 15 residues long. Unmatched junction bases numbered 8, after V lost 4 bases and J lost 5 bases. Per the germline V gene, CDR1 is LGHDT and CDR2 is YNNKEL (reference sequence). In DNA, the CDR3 is TGTGCCAGCAGCCCAGTAGACCTAGCGGACAATGAGCAGTTCTTC. This sequence encodes CASSPVDLADNEQFF.

This chain links TRBV5-1 with TRBJ2-1, with 15 nucleotides matching TRBD2. Germline-derived CDR1 and CDR2 are SGHRS and YFSETQ. Trimming cost V 4 bases and J 4 bases; bases outside gene matches: 3. CDR3 length equals 16 residues. The CDR3 region is CASSTGLAGGYNEQFF. Written as DNA, the CDR3 is TGCGCCAGCAGCACTGGACTAGCGGGAGGGTACAATGAGCAGTTCTTC. The variable domain in full, with the rest retrieved from reference TRBV5-1 and TRBJ2-1, is KAGVTQTPRYLIKTRGQQVTLSCSPISGHRSVSWYQQTPGQGLQFLFEYFSETQRNKGNFPGRFSGRQFSNSRSEMNVSTLELGDSALYLCASSTGLAGGYNEQFFGPGTRLTVL.

This clone is a singleton in its sample. The chain couples TRBV7-6 to TRBJ2-7; 7 positions match TRBD1. Germline assignment: CDR1 SGHVS and CDR2 FNYEAQ. CDR3 length equals 16 residues. Germline trimming cut 5 bases from V and 7 bases from J; bases unmatched to any gene: 17. CDR3 loop: CASSGYAGTASGEQYF. Written as DNA, the CDR3 is TGTGCCAGCAGCGGATACGCCGGGACAGCCTCGGGAGAGCAGTACTTC.

This sequence joins TRBV7-2 and TRBJ2-6; D is possibly TRBD2 (5 bases). With 1 base removed from V and 3 bases from J, the gap between germline ends came to 10 bases. Germline CDR1 reads SGHTA; CDR2 reads FQGNSA. This CDR3 is 16 amino acids long. CDR3 sequence (DNA): TGTGCCAGCAGCTTAGGGGCAGGACTTGGGGCCAACGTCCTGACTTTC. This gives the protein CASSLGAGLGANVLTF.

The chain uses TRBV18 and TRBJ1-5; 7 bases line up with TRBD1. The V gene end was trimmed by 4 bases and the J gene end by 2 bases; junction bases not matched to a gene: 2. Germline CDR1 KGHSH, CDR2 LQKENI. The CDR3 covers 14 residues. The CDR3 bases are TGTGCCAGCTCACTCGGGACAGGCAATCAGCCCCAGCATTTT. This encodes CASSLGTGNQPQHF.

The V call is TRBV28, the J call TRBJ2-1; TRBD1 might be the D (6 bases). CDR1 is MDHEN, CDR2 SYDVKM, per germline. The CDR3 is 14 residues long. Trimming stripped 8 bases from V and 0 bases from J, with 11 bases between. This CDR3 reads CASRTVSSYNEQFF. Here the CDR3 DNA reads TGTGCCAGCCGGACAGTAAGCTCCTACAATGAGCAGTTCTTC.

This clone occurred once. V usage is TRBV5-1 and J usage is TRBJ2-7; TRBD2 might be the D (6 bases). With 4 bases removed from V and 9 bases from J, the gap between germline ends came to 29 bases. The CDR3 extends over 17 amino acids. The germline V gene encodes CDR1 SGHRS and CDR2 YFSETQ. CDR3: CASSAEVLSGAGTGQYF. The CDR3 DNA reads TGCGCCAGCAGCGCGGAGGTCTTATCGGGAGCCGGAACCGGGCAGTACTTC.

The gene calls are TRBV18 and TRBJ1-2, with D possibly matching TRBD1 (6 bases). V shed 0 bases and J shed 4 bases, with 12 bases lying between them. Per germline, CDR1 KGHSH and CDR2 LQKENI. This CDR3 has 15 residues. This CDR3 is CASSPPAGDPYGYTF. CDR3 DNA: TGTGCCAGCTCACCACCGGCAGGGGACCCCTATGGCTACACCTTC.

The chain has TRBV6-2 or TRBV6-3 and TRBJ2-7; 10 bases are shared with TRBD2. Trimming at V came to 5 bases and at J to 3 bases, leaving 7 bases not matched to a gene. The germline gives CDR1 MNHEY, CDR2 SVGEGT. The CDR3 is 15 amino acids. In DNA form, the CDR3 reads TGTGCCAGCAGTCAAAGCGGGGGGGCCTTCTACGAGCAGTACTTC. Protein product: CASSQSGGAFYEQYF.

This clone turned up a few times. This chain links TRBV13 with TRBJ1-3; TRBD1 is a possible D gene (5 bases). The V and J ends lost 7 bases and 8 bases respectively, with 21 bases between them. Germline loops: CDR1 PRHDT, CDR2 FYEKMQ (reference sequence). The CDR3 has 15 amino acids. In DNA form, the CDR3 reads TGTGCCAGCACCCACGGGGGTCGATCGGAGGACACCATATATTTT. Residues: CASTHGGRSEDTIYF.

The rearrangement links TRBV10-3 to TRBJ2-5; TRBD2 might be the D (5 bases). There are 15 residues in the CDR3. The V end lost 2 bases, the J end lost 5 bases, and 15 bases lay between the germline ends. Germline CDR1 and CDR2: ENHRY and SYGVKD. The CDR3, as DNA: TGTGCCATCAGTGAGGCGGACTCGCACGGGGAGACCCAGTACTTC. Its protein product is CAISEADSHGETQYF.

The chain is built from TRBV28 and TRBJ1-3, with no clear D. Trimming pared 8 bases from V and 0 bases from J, leaving 11 bases between. Germline-derived CDR1 and CDR2 are MDHEN and SYDVKM. The length of the CDR3 is 14 residues. Here the CDR3 DNA reads TGTGCCAGCTTAGATCGGAGCTCTGGAAACACCATATATTTT. It encodes CASLDRSSGNTIYF.

This chain uses TRBV7-8 with TRBJ2-2; maybe TRBD1 (6 bases). Trimming removed 5 bases from V and 6 bases from J, with 19 bases in between. Germline assignment: CDR1 SGHVS and CDR2 FQNEAQ. The CDR3 has 16 amino acids. The CDR3 protein is CASSPRQGLTAGELFF. The CDR3 DNA reads TGTGCCAGCAGCCCCCGTCAGGGGTTAACGGCCGGGGAGCTGTTTTTT.

This clone has only a few counts. The rearrangement uses TRBV5-4 and TRBJ1-3; 9 positions match TRBD1. The CDR3 spans 16 residues. Germline V gives CDR1 SGHNT, CDR2 YYREEE (reference sequence). Losses at the gene ends were 4 bases for V and 2 bases for J; bases not matched to a gene: 7. CDR3 sequence reads: CASSPGQGQAGNTIYF. The CDR3 DNA reads TGTGCCAGCAGCCCGGGACAGGGTCAGGCTGGAAACACCATATATTTT.

The gene calls are TRBV5-5 and TRBJ1-2; 8 nucleotides match TRBD1. CDR1 SGHKS and CDR2 YYEKEE come from the germline V gene (reference sequence). This CDR3 is 14 amino acids long. V was pared by 4 bases and J by 8 bases, with 10 bases of the junction left unmatched. The CDR3 loop is CASSTLQGAGGYTF. The CDR3 coding sequence is TGTGCCAGCAGCACTTTGCAGGGGGCTGGAGGCTACACCTTC.